The 9 T cell receptor beta chains in this list originate from one sample, sequenced in a study of control samples from healthy donors and cancer patients. Profiling relied on immunoSEQ multiplex PCR, and the TCRdb table lists in-frame clones only, not all of them. The sample has 90,000 or so clones; 85% to 90% are singletons. The sequenced material came from blood. These receptor sequences come from a woman aged 60 to 75 in good health.

The V gene is TRBV7-9, the J gene TRBJ1-5, with D uncertain. The germline CDR1 and CDR2 sequences are SEHNR and FQNEAQ (reference sequence). The CDR3 runs to 13 residues. The ends were cut back, 5 bases at V and 6 bases at J, with 11 bases in the middle. CDR3 in amino acids: CASSLLGSQPQHF. The CDR3 DNA is TGTGCCAGCAGCCTCTTGGGGAGTCAGCCCCAGCATTTT.

The chain carries TRBV7-2 and TRBJ2-7; TRBD2 matches 9 bases. The CDR3 contains 15 residues. The germline gives CDR1 SGHTA, CDR2 FQGNSA. The V gene end was trimmed by 4 bases and the J gene end by 4 bases; junction bases not matched to a gene: 8. CDR3 bases: TGTGCCAGCAGCTCGATGCGCGGGGGGGCGTACGAGCAGTACTTC. It yields the protein CASSSMRGGAYEQYF.

This chain links TRBV4-2 with TRBJ1-4; D might be TRBD1 (6 bases). Germline V lookup: CDR1 LGHNA, CDR2 YNFKEQ. The CDR3 consists of 14 residues. The germline V and J ends were trimmed by 0 bases and 7 bases, with 9 bases remaining between them. The CDR3 protein is CASSQEAGVEKLFF. The CDR3 region has the DNA TGTGCCAGCAGCCAAGAGGCAGGGGTTGAAAAACTGTTTTTT.

The chain's CDR3 is CASSLWTDSEAFF. The CDR3 DNA sequence: TGTGCCAGCAGCTTATGGACAGACTCTGAAGCTTTCTTT. The chain has TRBV7-3 and TRBJ1-1; possible D gene TRBD1, 6 bases. V lost 2 bases and J 6 bases, leaving 10 bases between the germline ends. Germline V CDR1 and CDR2: SGHTA, FQGTGA. The CDR3 covers 13 residues.

This chain connects TRBV19 to TRBJ1-4; TRBD1 is a possible D gene (6 bases). This CDR3 is built from 15 residues. V was shortened by 6 bases and J by 3 bases, with 14 bases between the two germline ends. The germline gives CDR1 LNHDA, CDR2 SQIVND (reference sequence). CDR3 loop: CASRPRGAANEKLFF. CDR3 nucleotides: TGTGCCAGTAGGCCAAGGGGGGCCGCTAATGAAAAACTGTTTTTT.

The V and J genes are TRBV2 and TRBJ1-5, with unresolved D. The CDR3 consists of 16 residues. With 0 bases removed from V and 3 bases from J, the gap between germline ends came to 12 bases. CDR1 and CDR2 (germline): SNHLY, FYNNEI. DNA of the CDR3: TGTGCCAGCAGTGAAGCGGTCAGTGGAGTCAATCAGCCCCAGCATTTT. Amino acids: CASSEAVSGVNQPQHF.

The rearrangement uses TRBV5-1 and TRBJ2-1, with TRBD2 matching 7 bases. The CDR3 has 15 amino acids. V lost 3 bases to trimming and J lost 3 bases; unmatched junction nucleotides: 6. Germline loops: CDR1 SGHRS, CDR2 YFSETQ. CDR3 in DNA: TGCGCCAGCAGCTCCGGACTAGTCTTCTACAATGAGCAGTTCTTC. The encoded protein is CASSSGLVFYNEQFF.

This clone occurred once. The chain carries TRBV3-1 (or the pseudogene TRBV3-2) and TRBJ2-1; D is undetermined. This CDR3 is 12 amino acids long. Germline assignment: CDR1 LGHDT and CDR2 YNNKEL (reference sequence). Trimming pared 0 bases from V and 9 bases from J, leaving 6 bases between. CDR3 DNA sequence: TGTGCCAGCAGCCAAGAGGATAGTGAGCAGTTCTTC. This sequence encodes CASSQEDSEQFF.

This clone was counted once. The rearrangement joins TRBV4-3 to TRBJ1-4; possibly TRBD1 for D (5 bases). From germline, CDR1 is LGHNA and CDR2 YSLEER. The germline V and J ends were trimmed by 0 bases and 8 bases, with 19 bases remaining between them. This CDR3 region has 17 residues. The CDR3: CASSQEIGPGGGEKLFF. CDR3 nucleotides: TGCGCCAGCAGCCAAGAAATAGGCCCAGGCGGGGGGGAAAAACTGTTTTTT.